Listed here is a single T cell receptor beta chain. Antigen specificity is unknown. This entry comes from a study of Ad26.COV2.S vaccination and SARS-CoV-2 variants. In the study overall: Donor joined the COV1001 Ad26.COV2.S trial arm.

Study-level results: TCR breadth and depth analyses may have underestimated total T cell responses.

Treatment of the sample: 15 to 20 received Ad26.COV2.S at low or high dose, single or two shots; roughly 5 received placebo; per-sample allocation not given. Samples came from day 63 after the first vaccine or placebo injection. An Ad26 vector expressing Wuhan-strain SARS-CoV-2 spike served as the vaccine. TCRdb keeps only in-frame clones here, not all; method: immunoSEQ multiplex PCR. The table includes about half a million clones, 89% detected once. V was clipped by 6 bases and J by 6 bases, with 18 bases between them. The CDR3 loop spans 15 amino acids. Germline loops: CDR1 MNHEY, CDR2 SVGAGI. This clonotype was sampled from a person aged 18-60 years who received the Ad26.COV2.S COVID-19 vaccine or a placebo. The sample in question was peripheral blood, obtained in a trial of Ad26.COV2.S vaccine versus placebo. J is TRBJ1-5 and V is TRBV6-5; tentatively, D is TRBD1 (6 bases). CDR3 DNA sequence: TGTGCCAGCAGCGGTTTACAGGGATCCAGTCAGCCCCAGCATTTT. The encoded protein is CASSGLQGSSQPQHF.